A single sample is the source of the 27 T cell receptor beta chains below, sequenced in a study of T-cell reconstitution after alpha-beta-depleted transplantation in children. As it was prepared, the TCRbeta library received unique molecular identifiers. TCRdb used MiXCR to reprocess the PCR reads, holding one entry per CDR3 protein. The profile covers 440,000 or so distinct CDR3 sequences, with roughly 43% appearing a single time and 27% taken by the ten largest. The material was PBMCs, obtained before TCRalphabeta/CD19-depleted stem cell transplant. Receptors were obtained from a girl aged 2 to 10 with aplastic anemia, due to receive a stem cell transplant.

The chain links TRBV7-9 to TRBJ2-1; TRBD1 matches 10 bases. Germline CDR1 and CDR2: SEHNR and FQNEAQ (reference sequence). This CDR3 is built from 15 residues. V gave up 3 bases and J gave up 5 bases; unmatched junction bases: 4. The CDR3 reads CASSLKGTGDNEQFF. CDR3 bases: TGTGCCAGCAGCTTGAAGGGGACAGGGGACAATGAGCAGTTCTTC.

The CDR3 spells CASSPRTSGATNTGELFF. The CDR3 DNA follows: TGTGCCAGCAGCCCACGGACTAGCGGGGCTACAAACACCGGGGAGCTGTTTTTT. The V call is TRBV7-3, the J call TRBJ2-2, with 12 bases that match TRBD2. Losses at the gene ends were 5 bases for V and 2 bases for J; bases not matched to a gene: 9. Germline V lookup: CDR1 SGHTA, CDR2 FQGTGA. The CDR3 is made up of 18 amino acids.

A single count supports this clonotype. CDR3 in amino acids: CASSPPRGLTQYF. DNA of the CDR3: TGTGCCAGCAGCCCACCTCGGGGTTTGACCCAGTACTTC. The chain uses TRBV28 and TRBJ2-5; TRBD2 might be the D (5 bases). The germline V gene has CDR1 MDHEN and CDR2 SYDVKM. CDR3 length equals 13 residues. The V gene lost 6 bases and the J gene lost 7 bases, with 15 bases spanning the gap.

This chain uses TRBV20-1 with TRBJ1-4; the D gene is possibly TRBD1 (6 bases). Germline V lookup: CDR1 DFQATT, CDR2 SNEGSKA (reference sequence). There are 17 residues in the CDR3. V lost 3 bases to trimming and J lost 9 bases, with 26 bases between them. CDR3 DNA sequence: TGCAGTGCTAGCCGCGCGGACAGCGGGCTTACTTCCCAAAAACTGTTTTTT. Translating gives CSASRADSGLTSQKLFF.

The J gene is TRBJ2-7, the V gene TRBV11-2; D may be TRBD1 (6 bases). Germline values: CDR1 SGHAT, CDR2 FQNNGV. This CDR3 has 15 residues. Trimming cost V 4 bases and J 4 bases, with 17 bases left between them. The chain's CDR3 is CASSSLTRRGYEQYF. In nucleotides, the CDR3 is TGTGCCAGCAGCTCCCTGACCCGCAGGGGTTACGAGCAGTACTTC.

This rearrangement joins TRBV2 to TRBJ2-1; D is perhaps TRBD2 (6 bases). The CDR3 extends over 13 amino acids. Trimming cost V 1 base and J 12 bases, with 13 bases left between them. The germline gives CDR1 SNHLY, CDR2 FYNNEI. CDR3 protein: CASSEDLEAGQFF. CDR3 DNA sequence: TGTGCCAGCAGTGAAGATTTAGAAGCGGGGCAGTTCTTC.

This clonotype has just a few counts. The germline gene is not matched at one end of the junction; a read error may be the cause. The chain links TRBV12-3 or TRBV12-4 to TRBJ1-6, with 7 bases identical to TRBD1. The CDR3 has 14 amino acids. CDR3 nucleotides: TGTCCCAGCAGTTTGAAGGGGGCGGATTCACCCCTCCACTTT. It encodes CPSSLKGADSPLHF.

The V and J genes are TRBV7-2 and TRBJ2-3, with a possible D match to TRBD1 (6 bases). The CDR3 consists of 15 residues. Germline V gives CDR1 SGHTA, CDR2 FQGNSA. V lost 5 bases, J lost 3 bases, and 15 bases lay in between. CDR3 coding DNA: TGTGCCAGCAGCCAAACAGGGTTAGCGACAGATACGCAGTATTTT. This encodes CASSQTGLATDTQYF. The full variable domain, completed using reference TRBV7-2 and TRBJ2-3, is GAGVSQSPSNKVTEKGKDVELRCDPISGHTALYWYRQSLGQGLEFLIYFQGNSAPDKSGLPSDRFSAERTGGSVSTLTIQRTQQEDSAVYLCASSQTGLATDTQYFGPGTRLTVL.

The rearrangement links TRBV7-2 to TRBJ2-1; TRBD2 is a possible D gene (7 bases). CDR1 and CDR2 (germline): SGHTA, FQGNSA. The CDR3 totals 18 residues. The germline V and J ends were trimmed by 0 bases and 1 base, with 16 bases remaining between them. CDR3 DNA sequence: TGTGCCAGCAGCTTAGCGGGGAGGGGGACCTCTTCCTACAATGAGCAGTTCTTC. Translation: CASSLAGRGTSSYNEQFF.

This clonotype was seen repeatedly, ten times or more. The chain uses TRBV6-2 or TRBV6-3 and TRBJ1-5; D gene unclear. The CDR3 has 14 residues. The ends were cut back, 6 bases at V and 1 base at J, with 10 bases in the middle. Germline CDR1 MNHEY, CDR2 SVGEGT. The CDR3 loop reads CASRSLTSNQPQHF. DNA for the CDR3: TGTGCCAGCAGGTCCCTTACGAGCAATCAGCCCCAGCATTTT.

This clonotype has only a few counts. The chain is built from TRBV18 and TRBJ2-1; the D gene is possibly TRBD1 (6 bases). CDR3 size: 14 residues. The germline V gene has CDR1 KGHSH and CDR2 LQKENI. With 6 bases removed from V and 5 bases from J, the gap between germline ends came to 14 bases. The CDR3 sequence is CASSPGTSNNEQFF. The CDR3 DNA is TGTGCCAGCTCGCCCGGGACATCAAACAATGAGCAGTTCTTC.

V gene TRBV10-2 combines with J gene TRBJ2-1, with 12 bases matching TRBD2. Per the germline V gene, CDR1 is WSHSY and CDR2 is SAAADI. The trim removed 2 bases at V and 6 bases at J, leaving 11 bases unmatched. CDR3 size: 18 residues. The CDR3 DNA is TGCGCCAGCAGTGAGGTAGCGGCTAGCGGGAGGGCCCCCAATGAGCAGTTCTTC. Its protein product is CASSEVAASGRAPNEQFF.

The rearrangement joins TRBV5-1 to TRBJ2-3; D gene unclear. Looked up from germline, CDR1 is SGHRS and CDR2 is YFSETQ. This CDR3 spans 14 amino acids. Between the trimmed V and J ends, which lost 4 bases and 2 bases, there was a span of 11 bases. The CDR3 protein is CASSNGRSTDTQYF. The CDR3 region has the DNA TGCGCCAGCAGCAACGGACGGTCCACAGATACGCAGTATTTT.

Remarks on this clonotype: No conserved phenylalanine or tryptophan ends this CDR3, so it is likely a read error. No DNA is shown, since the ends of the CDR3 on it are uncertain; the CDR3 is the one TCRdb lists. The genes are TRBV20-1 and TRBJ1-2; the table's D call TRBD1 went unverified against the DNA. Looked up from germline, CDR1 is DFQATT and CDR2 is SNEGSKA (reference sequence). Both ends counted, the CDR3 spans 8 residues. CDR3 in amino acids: CSATASPT.

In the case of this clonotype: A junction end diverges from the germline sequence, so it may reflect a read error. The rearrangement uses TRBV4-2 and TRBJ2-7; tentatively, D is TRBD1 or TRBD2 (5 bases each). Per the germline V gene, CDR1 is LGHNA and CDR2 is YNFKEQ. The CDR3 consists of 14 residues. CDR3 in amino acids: CARSPGLGCYEQYF. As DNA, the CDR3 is TGTGCCAGGAGCCCGGGGCTAGGCTGCTACGAGCAGTACTTC.

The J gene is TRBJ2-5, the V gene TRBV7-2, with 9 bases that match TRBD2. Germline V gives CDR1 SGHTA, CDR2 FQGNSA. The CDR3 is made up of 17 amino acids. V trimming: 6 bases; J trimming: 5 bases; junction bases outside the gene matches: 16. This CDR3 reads CASRIVFSRGGPETQYF. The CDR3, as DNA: TGTGCCAGCAGAATTGTATTCTCGCGGGGGGGCCCCGAGACCCAGTACTTC.

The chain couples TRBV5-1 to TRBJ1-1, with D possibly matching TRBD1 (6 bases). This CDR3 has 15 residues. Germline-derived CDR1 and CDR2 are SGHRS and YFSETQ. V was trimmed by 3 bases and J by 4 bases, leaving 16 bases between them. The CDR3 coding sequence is TGCGCCAGCAGCTCCACACAGGGTATTTTCACTGAAGCTTTCTTT. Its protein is CASSSTQGIFTEAFF.

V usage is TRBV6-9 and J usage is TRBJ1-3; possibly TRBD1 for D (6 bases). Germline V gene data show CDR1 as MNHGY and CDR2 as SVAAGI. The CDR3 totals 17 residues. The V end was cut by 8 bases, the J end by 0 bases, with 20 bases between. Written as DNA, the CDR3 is TGTGCCAGCCACATTAAACAGGGACCAAACTCTGGAAACACCATATATTTT. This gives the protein CASHIKQGPNSGNTIYF.

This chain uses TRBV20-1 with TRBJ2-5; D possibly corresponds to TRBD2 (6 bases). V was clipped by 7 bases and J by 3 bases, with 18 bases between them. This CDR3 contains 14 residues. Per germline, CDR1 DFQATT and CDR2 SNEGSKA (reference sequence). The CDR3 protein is CSVRRGVGEETQYF. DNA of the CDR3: TGCAGTGTGCGGCGGGGCGTGGGAGAAGAGACCCAGTACTTC.

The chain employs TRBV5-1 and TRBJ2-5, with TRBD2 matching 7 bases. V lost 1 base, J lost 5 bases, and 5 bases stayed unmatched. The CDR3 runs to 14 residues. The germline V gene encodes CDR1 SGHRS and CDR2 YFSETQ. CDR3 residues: CASSLQRGPETQYF. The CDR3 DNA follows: TGCGCCAGCAGCTTGCAGCGGGGTCCGGAGACCCAGTACTTC.

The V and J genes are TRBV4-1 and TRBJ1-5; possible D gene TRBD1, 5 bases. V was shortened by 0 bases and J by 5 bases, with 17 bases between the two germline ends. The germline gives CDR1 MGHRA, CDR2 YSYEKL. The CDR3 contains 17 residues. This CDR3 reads CASSQDPGQGTDQPQHF. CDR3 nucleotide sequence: TGCGCCAGCAGCCAAGATCCCGGTCAGGGAACAGATCAGCCCCAGCATTTT.

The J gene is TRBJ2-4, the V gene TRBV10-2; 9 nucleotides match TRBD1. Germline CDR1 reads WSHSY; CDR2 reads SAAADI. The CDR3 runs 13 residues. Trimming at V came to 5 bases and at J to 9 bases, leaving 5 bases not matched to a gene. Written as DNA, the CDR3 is TGCGCCAGCAGTAACCGGGACAGGGCCATTCAGTACTTC. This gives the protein CASSNRDRAIQYF.

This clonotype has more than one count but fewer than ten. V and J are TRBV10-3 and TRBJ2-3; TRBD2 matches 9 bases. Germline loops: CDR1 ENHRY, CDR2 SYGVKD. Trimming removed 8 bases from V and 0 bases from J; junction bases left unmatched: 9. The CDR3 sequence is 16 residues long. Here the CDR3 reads CAIRPSSGTSTDTQYF. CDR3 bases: TGTGCCATCCGGCCGTCTAGCGGGACGAGCACAGATACGCAGTATTTT.

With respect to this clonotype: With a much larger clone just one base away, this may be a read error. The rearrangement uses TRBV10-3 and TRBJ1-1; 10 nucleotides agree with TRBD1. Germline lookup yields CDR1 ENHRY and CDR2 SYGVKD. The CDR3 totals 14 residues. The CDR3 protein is CSIRGDRGVKEAFF. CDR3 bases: TGTTCCATCAGGGGGGACAGGGGTGTAAAGGAAGCTTTCTTT.

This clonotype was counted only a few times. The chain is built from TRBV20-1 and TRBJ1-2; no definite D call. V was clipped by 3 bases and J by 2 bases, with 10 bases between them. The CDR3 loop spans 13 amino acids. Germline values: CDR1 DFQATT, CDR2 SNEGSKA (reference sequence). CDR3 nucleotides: TGCAGTGCTAGTGCAGGCCTAAACTATGGCTACACCTTC. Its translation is CSASAGLNYGYTF.

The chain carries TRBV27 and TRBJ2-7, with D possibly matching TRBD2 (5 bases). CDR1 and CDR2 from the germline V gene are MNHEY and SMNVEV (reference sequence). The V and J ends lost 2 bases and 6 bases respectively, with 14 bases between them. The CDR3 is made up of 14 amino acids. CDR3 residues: CASSLTGSRGEQYF. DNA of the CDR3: TGTGCCAGCAGTTTAACTGGGAGTCGGGGCGAGCAGTACTTC.

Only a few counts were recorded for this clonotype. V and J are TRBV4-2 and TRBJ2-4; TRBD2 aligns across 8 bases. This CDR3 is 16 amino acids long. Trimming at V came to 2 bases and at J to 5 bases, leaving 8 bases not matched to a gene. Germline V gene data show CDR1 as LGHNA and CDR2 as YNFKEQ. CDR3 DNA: TGTGCCAGCAGCCAATACCAGCGGGAGTCTGAAAACATTCAGTACTTC. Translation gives CASSQYQRESENIQYF.